A selection of T cell receptor beta chains follows, all from one sample in a study of multiple sclerosis patients with progressive multifocal leukoencephalopathy. Sequenced by immunoSEQ multiplex PCR; TCRdb stores in-frame clones only, minus some. Of under 40,000 clones listed, about 92% are singletons. Source material: PBMCs. Receptors originate from a man aged 25-40 years with multiple sclerosis. The CDR3 runs from the conserved cysteine through the conserved F or W.

V gene: TRBV6-1
J gene: TRBJ1-2
CDR3 protein: CARMPGGGYTF

V gene: TRBV5-1
J gene: TRBJ2-2
CDR3 protein: CASSLTGGLFMTGELFF

V gene: TRBV7-2
J gene: TRBJ1-1
CDR3 protein: CASSPRTGDTEAFF

V gene: TRBV30
J gene: TRBJ1-6
CDR3 protein: CAWKFSSSLHF

V gene: TRBV6-5
J gene: TRBJ1-4
CDR3 protein: CASSSIWTVNEKLFF

V gene: TRBV27
J gene: TRBJ2-7
CDR3 protein: CASSFRGFRRASYEQYF

V gene: TRBV21-1
J gene: TRBJ1-5
CDR3 protein: CASSKEGGFQPQHF

V gene: TRBV30
J gene: TRBJ1-2
CDR3 protein: CAWGRDRPHGYTF

V gene: TRBV27
J gene: TRBJ2-1
CDR3 protein: CASSLTSGGEQFF

V gene: TRBV19
J gene: TRBJ2-2
CDR3 protein: CASMGRTGRTGELFF

V gene: TRBV12-5
J gene: TRBJ2-7
CDR3 protein: CASGFLSYEQYF

V gene: TRBV5-6
J gene: TRBJ1-3
CDR3 protein: CASSSVGNTIYF

V gene: TRBV11-3
J gene: TRBJ2-5
CDR3 protein: CASSLKIVAGVETQYF

V gene: TRBV7-3
J gene: TRBJ2-1
CDR3 protein: CASSLGPGQGQDLLFF

V gene: TRBV18
J gene: TRBJ2-6
CDR3 protein: CASRDSGANVLTF

V gene: TRBV30
J gene: TRBJ2-1
CDR3 protein: CAWSPDRRDEQFF

V gene: TRBV2
J gene: TRBJ1-3
CDR3 protein: CASSFTGEVTGNTIYF

V gene: TRBV6-5
J gene: TRBJ1-2
CDR3 protein: CASSYSPGHKDGYTF

V gene: TRBV7-6
J gene: TRBJ2-3
CDR3 protein: CASSQGQGMQYF

V gene: TRBV5-4
J gene: TRBJ2-3
CDR3 protein: CASSFDFQDTQYF

V gene: TRBV7-9
J gene: TRBJ2-3
CDR3 protein: CASSYISGTNTGDTQYF

V gene: TRBV2
J gene: TRBJ1-2
CDR3 protein: CASRRDSSDGYTF

V gene: TRBV29-1
J gene: TRBJ1-2
CDR3 protein: CSVEGGVGYGYTF

V gene: TRBV9
J gene: TRBJ1-1
CDR3 protein: CASSVVPFVDTEAFF

V gene: TRBV10-3
J gene: TRBJ2-1
CDR3 protein: CAIRPAGTPYNEQFF

V gene: TRBV11-2
J gene: TRBJ2-1
CDR3 protein: CASRSGTLDLDEQFF

V gene: TRBV5-1
J gene: TRBJ2-5
CDR3 protein: CASSLGFGLAGEGETQYF

V gene: TRBV29-1
J gene: TRBJ1-1
CDR3 protein: CSVDPGMPEAFF

V gene: TRBV6-4
J gene: TRBJ2-3
CDR3 protein: CASSDSTTDTQYF

V gene: TRBV4-1
J gene: TRBJ1-1
CDR3 protein: CASSQEALPETEAFF

V gene: TRBV18
J gene: TRBJ2-1
CDR3 protein: CASSPLEANEQFF

V gene: TRBV15
J gene: TRBJ2-3
CDR3 protein: CATSRGRGWTDTQYF

V gene: TRBV29-1
J gene: TRBJ2-2
CDR3 protein: CSAPLIAGELFF

V gene: TRBV9
J gene: TRBJ2-2
CDR3 protein: CASSVDLAWGRELFF

V gene: TRBV9
J gene: TRBJ2-7
CDR3 protein: CASSPTGTRGYEQYF

V gene: TRBV1
J gene: TRBJ2-4
CDR3 protein: CTSSQDHASGRAGKNIQYF

V gene: TRBV18
J gene: TRBJ2-7
CDR3 protein: CASSPGLEQYF

V gene: TRBV7-9
J gene: TRBJ2-3
CDR3 protein: CASAVRQGAITDTQYF

V gene: TRBV7-2
J gene: TRBJ2-2
CDR3 protein: CASIPREFTGELFF

V gene: TRBV18
J gene: TRBJ2-7
CDR3 protein: CASSPLSGSRYEQYF

V gene: TRBV9
J gene: TRBJ1-1
CDR3 protein: CASSVEVAADTEAFF

V gene: TRBV15
J gene: TRBJ2-1
CDR3 protein: CATSMGGGRTYNEQFF

V gene: TRBV19
J gene: TRBJ1-1
CDR3 protein: CASSIPSPVEAFF

V gene: TRBV6-4
J gene: TRBJ2-2
CDR3 protein: CASSEGLAGTGELFF

V gene: TRBV19
J gene: TRBJ1-5
CDR3 protein: CASRERGQNNQPQHF

V gene: TRBV9
J gene: TRBJ2-1
CDR3 protein: CASHQGLARNEQFF

V gene: TRBV29-1
J gene: TRBJ2-1
CDR3 protein: CSVGFRDSYNEQFF

V gene: TRBV10-3
J gene: TRBJ1-1
CDR3 protein: CAIAGTTDTEAFF

V gene: TRBV25-1
J gene: TRBJ1-4
CDR3 protein: CASSENPGGRDEKLFF

V gene: TRBV19
J gene: TRBJ2-1
CDR3 protein: CASSIGLAGEQFF

V gene: TRBV27
J gene: TRBJ1-2
CDR3 protein: CASSPPRLRGYTF

V gene: TRBV14
J gene: TRBJ1-3
CDR3 protein: CASSLGQFPRFSGNTIYF

V gene: TRBV6-5
J gene: TRBJ2-7
CDR3 protein: CASSYGGLAGSYEQYF

V gene: TRBV6-5
J gene: TRBJ2-3
CDR3 protein: CASRTGTDTQYF

V gene: TRBV27
J gene: TRBJ1-5
CDR3 protein: CASSPNPTGDQPQHF